Each of the 4 T cell receptor beta chains below was sequenced from the same sample in a study of blood T cell repertoires in COVID-19. The data were produced by immunoSEQ multiplex PCR, yet TCRdb's version contains in-frame clones alone and is incomplete. Seen here are approximately 140,000 clones, around 91% observed once, and the top ten hold about an eighth. The sequenced sample consisted of peripheral blood. The receptors were sampled from a man aged 18 to 35 with COVID-19, enrolled during active disease.

V is TRBV3-1 (or the pseudogene TRBV3-2) and J is TRBJ1-1; TRBD1 matches 8 bases. Trimming removed 1 base from V and 8 bases from J; junction bases left unmatched: 9. The CDR3 consists of 15 residues. Germline values: CDR1 LGHDT, CDR2 YNNKEL (reference sequence). The chain's CDR3 is CASSQGYKGDREAFF. CDR3 DNA sequence: TGTGCCAGCAGCCAAGGATACAAGGGGGACAGGGAAGCTTTCTTT.

This clone was observed once. The J gene is TRBJ2-2, the V gene TRBV10-3, with 11 bases lining up with TRBD2. CDR3 length: 15 residues. The V gene's germline CDR1 is ENHRY and CDR2 SYGVKD. Unmatched junction bases numbered 2, after V lost 3 bases and J lost 5 bases. CDR3 protein: CAISELAGDTGELFF. The CDR3 bases are TGTGCCATCAGTGAACTAGCGGGAGATACCGGGGAGCTGTTTTTT.

The chain couples TRBV11-2 to TRBJ2-7; TRBD2 is a possible D gene (5 bases). The V gene's germline CDR1 is SGHAT and CDR2 FQNNGV. The CDR3 extends over 12 amino acids. V lost 5 bases and J lost 3, with 8 bases in between. CDR3 loop: CASSGRFYEQYF. CDR3 bases: TGTGCCAGCAGCGGGAGATTCTACGAGCAGTACTTC.

This clone was detected only a few times. Here the CDR3 omits its conserved ending phenylalanine or tryptophan, so a read error is the likely source. The DNA is omitted, as the CDR3 cannot be located on it reliably, and the CDR3 follows TCRdb's listing. The chain carries TRBV12-1 and TRBJ1-1. TRBV12-1 counts as a pseudogene. The CDR3 sequence runs 13 residues, both termini included. Here the CDR3 reads CASSSDRGRLFCL.